This T cell receptor beta chain was identified in a study of shared clonotypes between healthy human individuals. The overall study: A few men and a couple of women, aged 18 to 49, were donors.

The study, taken as a whole, reports: Specimens sampled were limited to blood, with tissue repertoires likely differing.

The authors distributed each subset's genomic DNA evenly over several immunoSEQ plates. The data were produced by immunoSEQ multiplex PCR, yet TCRdb's version contains in-frame clones alone and is incomplete. The sample records about 2 million clones, 85% to 95% being singletons. The CDR3 is made up of 12 amino acids. Germline assignment: CDR1 SNHLY and CDR2 FYNNEI. V dropped 6 bases and J dropped 8 bases, with 10 bases sitting between them. As for this clone: No antigen is known for it.

Sequencing was done on a sample of naive CD4+ T cells sorted from blood. Subset meaning: CD45RA+ positively selected. V and J are TRBV2 and TRBJ1-4; D is uncertain. This TCR was recovered from a man aged 18-30 years in good health. CDR3 nucleotide sequence: TGTGCCAGCAGACCCGGATTGGAAAAACTGTTTTTT. This sequence encodes CASRPGLEKLFF.